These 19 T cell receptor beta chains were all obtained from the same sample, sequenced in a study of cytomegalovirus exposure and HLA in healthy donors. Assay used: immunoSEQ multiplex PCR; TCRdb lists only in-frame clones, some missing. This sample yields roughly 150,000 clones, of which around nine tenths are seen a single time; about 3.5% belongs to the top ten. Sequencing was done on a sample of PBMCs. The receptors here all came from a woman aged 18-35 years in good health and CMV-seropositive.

Here the CDR3 DNA reads TGTGCCACCAGCATCCTACAGGGAGATACGCAGTATTTT. Protein product: CATSILQGDTQYF. The J gene is TRBJ2-3, the V gene TRBV15, with D perhaps TRBD1 (6 bases). This CDR3 is 13 amino acids long. Germline V CDR1 and CDR2: LNHNV, YYDKDF (reference sequence). Trimming shortened V by 4 bases and J by 5 bases, and 10 bases separated the two germline ends.

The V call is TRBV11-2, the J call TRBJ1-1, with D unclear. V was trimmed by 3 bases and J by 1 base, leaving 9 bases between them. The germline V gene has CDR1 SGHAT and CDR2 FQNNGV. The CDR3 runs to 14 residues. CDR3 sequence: CASSFHSENTEAFF. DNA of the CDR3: TGTGCCAGCAGCTTCCATTCAGAGAACACTGAAGCTTTCTTT.

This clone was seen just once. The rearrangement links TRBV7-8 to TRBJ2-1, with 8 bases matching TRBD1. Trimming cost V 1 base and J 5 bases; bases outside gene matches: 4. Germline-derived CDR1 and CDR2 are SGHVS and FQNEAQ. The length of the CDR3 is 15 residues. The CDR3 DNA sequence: TGTGCCAGCAGCTTAGTCAGGGGGCTTAACAATGAGCAGTTCTTC. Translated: CASSLVRGLNNEQFF.

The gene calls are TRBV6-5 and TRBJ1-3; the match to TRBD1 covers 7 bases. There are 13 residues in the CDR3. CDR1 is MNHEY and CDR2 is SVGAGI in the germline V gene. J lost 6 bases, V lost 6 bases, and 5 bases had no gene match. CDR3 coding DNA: TGTGCCAGCAGGAAGACAGGGTCAAACACCATATATTTT. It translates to CASRKTGSNTIYF.

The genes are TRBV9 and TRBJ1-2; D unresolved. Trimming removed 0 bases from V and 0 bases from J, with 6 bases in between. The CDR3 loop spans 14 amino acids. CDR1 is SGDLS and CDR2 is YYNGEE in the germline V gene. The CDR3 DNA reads TGTGCCAGCAGCGTAGACAGAACTAACTATGGCTACACCTTC. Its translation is CASSVDRTNYGYTF.

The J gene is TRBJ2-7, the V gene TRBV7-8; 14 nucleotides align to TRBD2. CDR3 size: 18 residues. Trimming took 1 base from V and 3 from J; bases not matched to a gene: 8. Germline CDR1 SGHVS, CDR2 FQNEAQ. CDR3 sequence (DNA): TGTGCCAGCAGCTTAGGACTAGCGGGAGGGAGGCCAGTCTACGAGCAGTACTTC. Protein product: CASSLGLAGGRPVYEQYF.

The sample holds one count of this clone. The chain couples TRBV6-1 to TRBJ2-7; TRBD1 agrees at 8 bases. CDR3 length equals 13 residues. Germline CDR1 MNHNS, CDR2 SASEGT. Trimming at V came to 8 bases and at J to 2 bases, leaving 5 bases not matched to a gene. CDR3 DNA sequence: TGTGCCAGCTTCCGGGACAGGACCTACGAGCAGTACTTC. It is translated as CASFRDRTYEQYF.

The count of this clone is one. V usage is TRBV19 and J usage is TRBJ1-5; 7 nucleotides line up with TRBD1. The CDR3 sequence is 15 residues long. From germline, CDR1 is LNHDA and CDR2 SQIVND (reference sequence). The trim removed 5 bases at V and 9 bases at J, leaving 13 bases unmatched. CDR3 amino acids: CASSATDRRISPQHF. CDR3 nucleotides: TGTGCCAGTAGTGCGACGGACAGGAGAATCTCGCCCCAGCATTTT.

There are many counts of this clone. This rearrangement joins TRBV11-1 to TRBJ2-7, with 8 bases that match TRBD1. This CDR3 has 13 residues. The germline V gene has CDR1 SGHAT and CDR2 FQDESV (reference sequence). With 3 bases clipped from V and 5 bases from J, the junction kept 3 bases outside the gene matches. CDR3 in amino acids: CASSFTGGDEQYF. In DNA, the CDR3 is TGTGCCAGCAGCTTCACAGGGGGAGACGAGCAGTACTTC.

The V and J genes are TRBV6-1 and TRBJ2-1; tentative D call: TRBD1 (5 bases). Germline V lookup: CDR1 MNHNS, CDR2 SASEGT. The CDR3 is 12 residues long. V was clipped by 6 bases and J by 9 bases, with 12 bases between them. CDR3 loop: CASRQVGAEQFF. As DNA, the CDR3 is TGTGCCAGCAGACAAGTAGGGGCTGAGCAGTTCTTC.

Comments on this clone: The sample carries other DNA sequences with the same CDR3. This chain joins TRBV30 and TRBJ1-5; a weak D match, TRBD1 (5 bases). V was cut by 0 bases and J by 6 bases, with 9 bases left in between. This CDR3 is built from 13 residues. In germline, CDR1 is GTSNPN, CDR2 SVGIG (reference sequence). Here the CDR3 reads CAWSVQGGQPQHF. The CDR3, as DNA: TGTGCCTGGAGTGTCCAGGGAGGTCAGCCCCAGCATTTT.

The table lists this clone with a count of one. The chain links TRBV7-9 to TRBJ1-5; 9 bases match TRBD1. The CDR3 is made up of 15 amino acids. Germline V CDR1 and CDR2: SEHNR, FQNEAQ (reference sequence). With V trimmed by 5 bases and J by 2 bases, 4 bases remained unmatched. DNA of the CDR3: TGTGCCAGCAGCCACACAGGGGGCGGCAATCAGCCCCAGCATTTT. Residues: CASSHTGGGNQPQHF.

The DNA for the CDR3 is TGTGCCTGGAGTATCCCGGGAGGAGCCTACGAGCAGTACTTC. Its translation: CAWSIPGGAYEQYF. V and J are TRBV30 and TRBJ2-7; the match to TRBD2 covers 7 bases. Germline CDR1 GTSNPN, CDR2 SVGIG (reference sequence). The CDR3 is 14 residues long. V lost 2 bases, J lost 2 bases, and 6 bases stayed unmatched. Using reference TRBV30 and TRBJ2-7 for the parts outside the CDR3, the full variable domain is SQTIHQWPATLVQPVGSPLSLECTVEGTSNPNLYWYRQAAGRGLQLLFYSVGIGQISSEVPQNLSASRPQDRQFILSSKKLLLSDSGFYLCAWSIPGGAYEQYFGPGTRLTVT.

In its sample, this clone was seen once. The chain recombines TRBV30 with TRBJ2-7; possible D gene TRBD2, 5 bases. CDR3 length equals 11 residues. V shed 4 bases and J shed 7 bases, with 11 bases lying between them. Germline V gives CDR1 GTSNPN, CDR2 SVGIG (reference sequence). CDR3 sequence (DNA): TGTGCCTGGACAGGACTTACAGAGCAGTACTTC. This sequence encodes CAWTGLTEQYF. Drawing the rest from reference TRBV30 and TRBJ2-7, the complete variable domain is SQTIHQWPATLVQPVGSPLSLECTVEGTSNPNLYWYRQAAGRGLQLLFYSVGIGQISSEVPQNLSASRPQDRQFILSSKKLLLSDSGFYLCAWTGLTEQYFGPGTRLTVT.

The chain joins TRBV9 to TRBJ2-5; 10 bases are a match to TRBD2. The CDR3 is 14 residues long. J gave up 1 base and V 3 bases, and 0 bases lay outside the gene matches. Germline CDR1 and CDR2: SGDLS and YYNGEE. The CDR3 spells CASSEREGQETQYF. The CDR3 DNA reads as TGTGCCAGCAGCGAGCGGGAGGGCCAAGAGACCCAGTACTTC.

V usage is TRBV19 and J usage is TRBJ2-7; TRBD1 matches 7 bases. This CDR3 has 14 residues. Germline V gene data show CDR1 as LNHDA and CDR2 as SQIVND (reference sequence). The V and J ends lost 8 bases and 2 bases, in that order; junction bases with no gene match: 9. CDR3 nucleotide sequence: TGTGCCAGTTACGACAGGGAACTTACCTACGAGCAGTACTTC. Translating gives CASYDRELTYEQYF.

The CDR3 here is CASAAGGGRDTQYF. CDR3 sequence (DNA): TGTGCCAGCGCAGCGGGAGGAGGGCGAGATACGCAGTATTTT. The chain recombines TRBV9 with TRBJ2-3, with 9 bases identical to TRBD2. The junction had 8 bases not matched to a gene; V was cut back by 7 bases and J by 5 bases. The CDR3 is 14 residues long. Germline values: CDR1 SGDLS, CDR2 YYNGEE.

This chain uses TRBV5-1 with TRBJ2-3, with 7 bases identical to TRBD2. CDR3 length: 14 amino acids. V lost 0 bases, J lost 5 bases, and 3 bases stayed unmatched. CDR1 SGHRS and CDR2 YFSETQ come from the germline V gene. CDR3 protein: CASSLGDYRDTQYF. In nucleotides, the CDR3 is TGCGCCAGCAGCTTGGGGGACTACCGAGATACGCAGTATTTT.

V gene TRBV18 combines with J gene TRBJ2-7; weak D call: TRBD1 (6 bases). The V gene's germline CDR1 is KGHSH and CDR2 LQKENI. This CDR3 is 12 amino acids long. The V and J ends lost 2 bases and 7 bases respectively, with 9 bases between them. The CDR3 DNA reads TGTGCCAGCTCACCATACAGGGAAGAGCAGTACTTC. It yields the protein CASSPYREEQYF.